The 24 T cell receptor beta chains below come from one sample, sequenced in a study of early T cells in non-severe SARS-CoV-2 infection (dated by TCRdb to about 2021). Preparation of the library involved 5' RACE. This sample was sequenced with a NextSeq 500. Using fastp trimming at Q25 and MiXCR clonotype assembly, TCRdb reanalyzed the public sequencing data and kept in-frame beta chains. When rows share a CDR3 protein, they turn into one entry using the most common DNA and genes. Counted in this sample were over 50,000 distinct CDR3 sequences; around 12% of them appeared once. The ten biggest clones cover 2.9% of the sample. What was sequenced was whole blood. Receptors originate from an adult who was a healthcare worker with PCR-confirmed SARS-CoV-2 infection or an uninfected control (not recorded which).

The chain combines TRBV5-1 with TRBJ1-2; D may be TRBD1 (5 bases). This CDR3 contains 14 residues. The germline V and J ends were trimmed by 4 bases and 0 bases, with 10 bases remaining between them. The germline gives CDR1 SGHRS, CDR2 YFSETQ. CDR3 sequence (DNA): TGCGCCAGCAGCCCCGACAGCGCTAACTATGGCTACACCTTC. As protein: CASSPDSANYGYTF.

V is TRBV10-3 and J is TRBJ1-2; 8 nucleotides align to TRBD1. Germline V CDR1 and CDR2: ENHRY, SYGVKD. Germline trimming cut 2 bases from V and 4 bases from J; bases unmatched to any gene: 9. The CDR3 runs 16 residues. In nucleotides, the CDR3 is TGTGCCATCAGTGAGAGTGCGGACAGGGCTACCTATGGCTACACCTTC. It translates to CAISESADRATYGYTF.

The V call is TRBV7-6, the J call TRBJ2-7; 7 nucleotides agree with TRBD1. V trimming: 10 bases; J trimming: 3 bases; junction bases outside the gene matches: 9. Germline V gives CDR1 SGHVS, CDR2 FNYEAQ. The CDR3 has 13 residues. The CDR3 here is CATGTEFYYEQYF. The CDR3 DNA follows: TGTGCCACCGGGACAGAATTTTACTACGAGCAGTACTTC.

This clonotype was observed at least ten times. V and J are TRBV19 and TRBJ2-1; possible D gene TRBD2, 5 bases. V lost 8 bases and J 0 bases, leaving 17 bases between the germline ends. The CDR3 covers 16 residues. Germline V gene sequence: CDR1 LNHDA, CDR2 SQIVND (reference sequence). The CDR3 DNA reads TGTGCCAGTTCGTCCCCGGGCGGGCCCTCCTACAATGAGCAGTTCTTC. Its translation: CASSSPGGPSYNEQFF.

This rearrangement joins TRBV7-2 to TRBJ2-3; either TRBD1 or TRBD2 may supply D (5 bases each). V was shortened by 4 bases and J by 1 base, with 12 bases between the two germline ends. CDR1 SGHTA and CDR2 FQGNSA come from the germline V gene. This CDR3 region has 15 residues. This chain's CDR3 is CASSSDGAGTDTQYF. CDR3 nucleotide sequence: TGTGCCAGCAGCTCGGACGGGGCGGGCACAGATACGCAGTATTTT.

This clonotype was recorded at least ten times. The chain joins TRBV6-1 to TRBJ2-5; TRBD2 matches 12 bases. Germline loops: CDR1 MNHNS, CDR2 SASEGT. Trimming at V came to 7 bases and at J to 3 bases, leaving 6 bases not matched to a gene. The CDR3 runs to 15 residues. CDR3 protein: CASTSRLAGEETQYF. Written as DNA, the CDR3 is TGTGCCAGCACCAGCCGACTAGCGGGAGAAGAGACCCAGTACTTC.

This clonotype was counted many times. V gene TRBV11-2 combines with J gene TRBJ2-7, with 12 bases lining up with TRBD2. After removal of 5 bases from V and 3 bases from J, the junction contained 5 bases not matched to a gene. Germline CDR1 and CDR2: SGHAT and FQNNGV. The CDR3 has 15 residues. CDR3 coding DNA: TGTGCCAGCAGCACCCGGACTAGCGGGATCTACGAGCAGTACTTC. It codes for CASSTRTSGIYEQYF. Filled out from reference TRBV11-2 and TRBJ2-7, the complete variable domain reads EAGVAQSPRYKIIEKRQSVAFWCNPISGHATLYWYQQILGQGPKLLIQFQNNGVVDDSQLPKDRFSAERLKGVDSTLKIQPAKLEDSAVYLCASSTRTSGIYEQYFGPGTRLTVT.

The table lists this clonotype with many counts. CDR3 sequence reads: CASSLKHGGTWETQYF. CDR3 bases: TGTGCCAGCAGCTTGAAACACGGCGGAACCTGGGAGACCCAGTACTTC. V gene TRBV5-5 combines with J gene TRBJ2-5; no reliable D call. The CDR3 covers 16 residues. The ends were cut back, 1 base at V and 5 bases at J, with 18 bases in the middle. Per germline, CDR1 SGHKS and CDR2 YYEKEE (reference sequence).

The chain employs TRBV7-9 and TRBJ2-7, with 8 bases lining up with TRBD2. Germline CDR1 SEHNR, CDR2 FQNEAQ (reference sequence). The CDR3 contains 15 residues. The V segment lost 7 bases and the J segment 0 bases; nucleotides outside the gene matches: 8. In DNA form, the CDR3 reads TGTGCCAGCACTCCCATCAGCGGGAGCTCCTACGAGCAGTACTTC. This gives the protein CASTPISGSSYEQYF.

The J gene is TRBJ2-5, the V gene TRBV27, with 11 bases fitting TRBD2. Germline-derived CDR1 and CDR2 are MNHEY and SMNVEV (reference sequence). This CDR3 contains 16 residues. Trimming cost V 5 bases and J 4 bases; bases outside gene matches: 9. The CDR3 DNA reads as TGTGCCAGCAGTGCTCCGACTAGCGGGATTGGAGAGACCCAGTACTTC. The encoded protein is CASSAPTSGIGETQYF.

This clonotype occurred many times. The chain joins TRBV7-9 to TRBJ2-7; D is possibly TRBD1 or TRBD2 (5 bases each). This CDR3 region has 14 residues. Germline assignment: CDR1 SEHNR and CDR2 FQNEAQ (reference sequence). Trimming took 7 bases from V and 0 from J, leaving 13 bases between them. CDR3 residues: CASTYWGSSYEQYF. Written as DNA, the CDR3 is TGTGCCAGCACCTACTGGGGGAGCTCCTACGAGCAGTACTTC.

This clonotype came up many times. This CDR3 is CSATAEGSHGYTF. The CDR3 bases are TGCAGCGCCACTGCTGAGGGATCCCATGGCTACACCTTC. The genes are TRBV29-1 and TRBJ1-2, with no clear D. Germline V gives CDR1 SQVTM, CDR2 ANQGSEA. The ends were cut back, 7 bases at V and 6 bases at J, with 18 bases in the middle. CDR3 size: 13 residues.

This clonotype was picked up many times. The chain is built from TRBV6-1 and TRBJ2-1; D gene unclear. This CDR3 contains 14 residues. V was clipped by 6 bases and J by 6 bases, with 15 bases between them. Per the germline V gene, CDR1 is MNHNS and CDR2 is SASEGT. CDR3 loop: CASRRNSDGNEQFF. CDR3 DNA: TGTGCCAGCAGGAGGAACTCCGACGGCAATGAGCAGTTCTTC.

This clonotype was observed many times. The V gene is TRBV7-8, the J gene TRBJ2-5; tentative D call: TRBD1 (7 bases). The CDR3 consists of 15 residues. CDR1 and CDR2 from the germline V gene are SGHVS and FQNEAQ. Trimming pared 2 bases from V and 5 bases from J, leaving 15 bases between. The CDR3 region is CASSLRGLATETQYF. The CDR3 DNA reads TGTGCCAGCAGCTTAAGGGGGCTAGCGACGGAGACCCAGTACTTC. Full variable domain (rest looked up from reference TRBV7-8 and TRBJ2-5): GAGVSQSPRYKVAKRGQDVALRCDPISGHVSLFWYQQALGQGPEFLTYFQNEAQLDKSGLPSDRFFAERPEGSVSTLKIQRTQQEDSAVYLCASSLRGLATETQYFGPGTRLLVL.

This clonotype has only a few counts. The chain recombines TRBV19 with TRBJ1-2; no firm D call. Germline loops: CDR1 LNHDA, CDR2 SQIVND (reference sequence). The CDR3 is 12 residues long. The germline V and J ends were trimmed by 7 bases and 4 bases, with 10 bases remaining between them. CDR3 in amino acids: CASTTLGYGYTF. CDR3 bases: TGTGCCAGTACGACTCTAGGCTATGGCTACACCTTC.

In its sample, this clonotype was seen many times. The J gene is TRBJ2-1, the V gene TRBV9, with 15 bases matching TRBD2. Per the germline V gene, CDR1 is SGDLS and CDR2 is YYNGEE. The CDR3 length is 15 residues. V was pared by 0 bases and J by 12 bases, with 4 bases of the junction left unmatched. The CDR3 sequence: CASSVGTSGGAVQFF. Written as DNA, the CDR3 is TGTGCCAGCAGCGTAGGGACTAGCGGGGGGGCGGTGCAGTTCTTC.

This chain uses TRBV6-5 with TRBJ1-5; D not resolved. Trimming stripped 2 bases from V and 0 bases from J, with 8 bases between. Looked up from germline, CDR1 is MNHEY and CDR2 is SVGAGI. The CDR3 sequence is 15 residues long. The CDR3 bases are TGTGCCAGCAGTTACCGGGCAGATAGCAATCAGCCCCAGCATTTT. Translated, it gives CASSYRADSNQPQHF.

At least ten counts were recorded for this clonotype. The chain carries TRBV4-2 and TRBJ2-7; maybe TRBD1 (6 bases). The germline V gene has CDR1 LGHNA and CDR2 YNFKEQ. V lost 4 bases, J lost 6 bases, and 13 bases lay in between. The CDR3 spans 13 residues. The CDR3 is CASSRTGSGEQYF. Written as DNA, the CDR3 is TGTGCCAGCAGCCGCACAGGGTCGGGCGAGCAGTACTTC.

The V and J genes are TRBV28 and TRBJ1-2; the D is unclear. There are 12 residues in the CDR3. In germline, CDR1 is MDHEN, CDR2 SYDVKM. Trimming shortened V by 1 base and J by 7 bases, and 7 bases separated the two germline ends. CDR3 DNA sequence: TGTGCCAGCAGTTTATCCCTGGGTGGCTACACCTTC. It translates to CASSLSLGGYTF.

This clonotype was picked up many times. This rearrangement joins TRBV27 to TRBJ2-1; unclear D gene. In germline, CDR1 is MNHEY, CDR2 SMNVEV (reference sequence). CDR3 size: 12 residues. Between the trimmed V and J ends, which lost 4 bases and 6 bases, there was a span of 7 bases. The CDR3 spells CASSYSINEQFF. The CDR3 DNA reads TGTGCCAGCAGTTATAGCATCAATGAGCAGTTCTTC.

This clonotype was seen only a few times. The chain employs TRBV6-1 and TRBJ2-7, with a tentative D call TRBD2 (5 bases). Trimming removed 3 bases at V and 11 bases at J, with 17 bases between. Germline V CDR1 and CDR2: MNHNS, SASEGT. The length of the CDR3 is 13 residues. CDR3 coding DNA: TGTGCCAGCAGTGAGGAGGCCAGGTCGAGCAAGTACTTC. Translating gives CASSEEARSSKYF.

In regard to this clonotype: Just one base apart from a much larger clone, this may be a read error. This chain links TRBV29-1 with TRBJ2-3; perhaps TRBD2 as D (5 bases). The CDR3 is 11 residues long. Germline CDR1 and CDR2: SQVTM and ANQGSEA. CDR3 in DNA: TGCAGCGTTCGGACTCCAGATATGCAGTATTTT. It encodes CSVRTPDMQYF.

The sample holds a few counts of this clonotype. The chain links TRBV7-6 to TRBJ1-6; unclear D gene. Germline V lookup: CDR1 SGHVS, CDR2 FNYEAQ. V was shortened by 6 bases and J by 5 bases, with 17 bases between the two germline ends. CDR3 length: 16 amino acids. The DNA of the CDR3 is TGTGCCAGCAGTTCCCAGAGAGGGTCAAATAATTCACCCCTCCACTTT. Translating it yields CASSSQRGSNNSPLHF.

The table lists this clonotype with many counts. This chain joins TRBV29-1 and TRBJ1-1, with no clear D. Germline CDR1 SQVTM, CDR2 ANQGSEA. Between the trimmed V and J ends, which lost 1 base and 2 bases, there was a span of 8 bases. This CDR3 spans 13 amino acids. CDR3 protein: CSVEGSLNTEAFF. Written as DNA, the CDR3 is TGCAGCGTTGAAGGGAGCCTAAACACTGAAGCTTTCTTT. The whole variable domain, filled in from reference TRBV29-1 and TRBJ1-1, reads SAVISQKPSRDICQRGTSLTIQCQVDSQVTMMFWYRQQPGQSLTLIATANQGSEATYESGFVIDKFPISRPNLTFSTLTVSNMSPEDSSIYLCSVEGSLNTEAFFGQGTRLTVV.